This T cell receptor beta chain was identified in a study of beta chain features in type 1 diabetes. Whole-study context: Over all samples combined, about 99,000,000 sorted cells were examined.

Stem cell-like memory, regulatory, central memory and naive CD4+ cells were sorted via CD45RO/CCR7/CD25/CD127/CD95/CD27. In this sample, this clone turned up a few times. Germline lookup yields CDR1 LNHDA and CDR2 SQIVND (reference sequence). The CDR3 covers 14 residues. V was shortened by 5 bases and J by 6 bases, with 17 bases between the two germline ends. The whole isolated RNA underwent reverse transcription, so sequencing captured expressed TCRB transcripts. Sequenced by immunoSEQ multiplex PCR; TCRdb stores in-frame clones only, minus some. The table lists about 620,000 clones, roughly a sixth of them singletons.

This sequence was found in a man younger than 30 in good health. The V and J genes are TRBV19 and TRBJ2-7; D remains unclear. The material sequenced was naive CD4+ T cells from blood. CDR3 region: CASSVSFLRSEQYF. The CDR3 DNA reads TGTGCCAGTAGTGTATCCTTCCTAAGGAGCGAGCAGTACTTC.